A single sample gave rise to the 11 T cell receptor beta chains below, sequenced in a study of blood T cell repertoires in COVID-19. Only in-frame clones appear in the TCRdb table, and some are missing; sequencing was by immunoSEQ multiplex PCR. The data hold about 160,000 clones, with about 80% observed a single time. The sequenced material came from peripheral blood. The receptors derive from a woman aged 80 or over with acute or convalescent COVID-19.

V usage is TRBV10-3 and J usage is TRBJ2-7; 10 bases are shared with TRBD1. V lost 4 bases and J lost 4; bases outside the gene matches: 7. In germline, CDR1 is ENHRY, CDR2 SYGVKD. The CDR3 runs to 15 residues. The CDR3 here is CAISVGPGQGYEQYF. In nucleotides, the CDR3 is TGTGCCATCAGTGTCGGGCCGGGACAGGGGTACGAGCAGTACTTC.

The CDR3 bases are TGTGCCAGCAGTTTACTAGGGGGCACTGAAGCTTTCTTT. Residues: CASSLLGGTEAFF. The gene calls are TRBV12-3 or TRBV12-4 and TRBJ1-1; the D gene is possibly TRBD1 (6 bases). This CDR3 comprises 13 residues. V shed 2 bases and J shed 4 bases, with 8 bases lying between them.

The J gene is TRBJ2-7, the V gene TRBV10-2; 9 nucleotides align to TRBD2. Per germline, CDR1 WSHSY and CDR2 SAAADI. The CDR3 sequence is 17 residues long. V gave up 0 bases and J gave up 4 bases; unmatched junction bases: 10. CDR3 sequence reads: CASSESFASGNSYEQYF. In nucleotides, the CDR3 is TGCGCCAGCAGTGAGTCTTTCGCTAGCGGGAACTCGTACGAGCAGTACTTC.

The CDR3 bases are TGTGCCAGCAGGATACTTCCAGGGCGAGAGACCCAGTACTTC. Encoded protein: CASRILPGRETQYF. This chain joins TRBV7-9 and TRBJ2-5; tentatively, D is TRBD1 (5 bases). V was trimmed by 6 bases and J by 4 bases, leaving 15 bases between them. The CDR3 has 14 amino acids. Germline V gives CDR1 SEHNR, CDR2 FQNEAQ (reference sequence).

This chain joins TRBV5-1 and TRBJ2-3; a weak D match, TRBD2 (5 bases). Trimming shortened V by 4 bases and J by 3 bases, and 18 bases separated the two germline ends. The CDR3 has 16 residues. Germline-derived CDR1 and CDR2 are SGHRS and YFSETQ. The CDR3 loop reads CASSLPTVGSTDTQYF. The DNA for the CDR3 is TGCGCCAGCAGCCTCCCCACGGTTGGGAGTACAGATACGCAGTATTTT.

CDR3 DNA: TGTGCCAGCAGCCAAGGACCAACAGGGGAAGACGAAAAACTGTTTTTT. It yields the protein CASSQGPTGEDEKLFF. The genes are TRBV5-6 and TRBJ1-4, with 7 bases lining up with TRBD1. The CDR3 length is 16 residues. The germline V gene has CDR1 SGHDT and CDR2 YYEEEE. With V trimmed by 4 bases and J by 8 bases, 14 bases remained unmatched.

The chain couples TRBV5-1 to TRBJ1-2; D remains ambiguous. V lost 1 base, J lost 8 bases, and 18 bases lay in between. This CDR3 spans 15 amino acids. Germline-derived CDR1 and CDR2 are SGHRS and YFSETQ. The CDR3 sequence: CASSLQTPGSGGYTF. CDR3 sequence (DNA): TGCGCCAGCAGCTTGCAGACCCCAGGTTCTGGGGGCTACACCTTC.

The gene calls are TRBV5-1 and TRBJ2-1; D is perhaps TRBD2 (6 bases). The CDR3 is 15 amino acids. Germline CDR1 is SGHRS and CDR2 is YFSETQ. V was trimmed by 2 bases and J by 2 bases, leaving 11 bases between them. CDR3: CASSLGAGPYNEQFF. In DNA form, the CDR3 reads TGCGCCAGCAGCTTAGGGGCGGGACCCTACAATGAGCAGTTCTTC. The full variable domain, in which reference TRBV5-1 and TRBJ2-1 provide the parts outside the CDR3, is KAGVTQTPRYLIKTRGQQVTLSCSPISGHRSVSWYQQTPGQGLQFLFEYFSETQRNKGNFPGRFSGRQFSNSRSEMNVSTLELGDSALYLCASSLGAGPYNEQFFGPGTRLTVL.

The V call is TRBV5-5, the J call TRBJ2-7, with a tentative D call TRBD1 (5 bases). The length of the CDR3 is 12 residues. The V and J ends lost 4 bases and 2 bases respectively, with 7 bases between them. Germline values: CDR1 SGHKS, CDR2 YYEKEE (reference sequence). Here the CDR3 reads CASSQGAYEQYF. Written as DNA, the CDR3 is TGTGCCAGCAGCCAAGGGGCCTACGAGCAGTACTTC.

V gene TRBV2 combines with J gene TRBJ1-2; 9 bases align to TRBD1. The germline CDR1 and CDR2 sequences are SNHLY and FYNNEI. The CDR3 length is 14 residues. With 6 bases clipped from V and 5 bases from J, the junction kept 7 bases outside the gene matches. The CDR3 DNA follows: TGTGCCAGCAGCGAACAGGGGGCGGGATATGGCTACACCTTC. Translated: CASSEQGAGYGYTF.

This clone occurred a few times. The V and J genes are TRBV7-9 and TRBJ1-2; D might be TRBD1 (5 bases). V was clipped by 5 bases and J by 2 bases, with 18 bases between them. Germline CDR1 reads SEHNR; CDR2 reads FQNEAQ (reference sequence). The CDR3 has 16 amino acids. CDR3 DNA: TGTGCCAGCAGCCGACAGAACCAGGTTATAAACTATGGCTACACCTTC. Amino acids: CASSRQNQVINYGYTF.